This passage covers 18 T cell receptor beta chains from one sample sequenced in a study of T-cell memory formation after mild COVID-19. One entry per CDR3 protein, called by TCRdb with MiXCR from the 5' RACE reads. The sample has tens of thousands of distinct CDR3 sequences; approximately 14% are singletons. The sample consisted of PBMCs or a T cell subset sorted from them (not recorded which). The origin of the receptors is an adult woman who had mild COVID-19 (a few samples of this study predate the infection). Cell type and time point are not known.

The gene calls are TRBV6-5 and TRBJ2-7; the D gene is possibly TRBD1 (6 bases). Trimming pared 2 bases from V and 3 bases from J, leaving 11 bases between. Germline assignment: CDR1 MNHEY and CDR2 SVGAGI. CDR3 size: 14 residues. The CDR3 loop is CASSYGGQSYEQYF. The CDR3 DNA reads TGTGCCAGCAGTTACGGAGGACAGAGCTACGAGCAGTACTTC.

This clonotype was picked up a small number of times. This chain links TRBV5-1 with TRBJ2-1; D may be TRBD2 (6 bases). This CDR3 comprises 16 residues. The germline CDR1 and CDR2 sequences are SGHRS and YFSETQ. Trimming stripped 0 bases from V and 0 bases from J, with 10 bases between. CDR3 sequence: CASSLAGDRSYNEQFF. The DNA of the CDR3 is TGCGCCAGCAGCTTGGCGGGAGATCGCTCCTACAATGAGCAGTTCTTC.

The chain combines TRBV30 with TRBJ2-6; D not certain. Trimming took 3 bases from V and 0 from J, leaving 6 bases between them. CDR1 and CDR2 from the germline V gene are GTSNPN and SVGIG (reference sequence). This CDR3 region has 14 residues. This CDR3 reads CAWSTGSGANVLTF. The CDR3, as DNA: TGTGCCTGGAGCACCGGCTCTGGGGCCAACGTCCTGACTTTC.

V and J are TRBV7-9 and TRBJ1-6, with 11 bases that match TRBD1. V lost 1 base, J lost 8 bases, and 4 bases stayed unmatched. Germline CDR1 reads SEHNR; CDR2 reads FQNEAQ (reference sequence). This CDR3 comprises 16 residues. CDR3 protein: CASSLGPGQGDSPLHF. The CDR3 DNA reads TGTGCCAGCAGCTTAGGGCCGGGACAGGGGGATTCACCCCTCCACTTT.

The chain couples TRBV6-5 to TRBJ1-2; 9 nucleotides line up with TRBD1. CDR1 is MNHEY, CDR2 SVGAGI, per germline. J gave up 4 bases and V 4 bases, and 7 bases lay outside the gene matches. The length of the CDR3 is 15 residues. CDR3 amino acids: CASSSTGGFSYGYTF. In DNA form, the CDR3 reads TGTGCCAGCAGTTCTACAGGGGGCTTTAGCTATGGCTACACCTTC.

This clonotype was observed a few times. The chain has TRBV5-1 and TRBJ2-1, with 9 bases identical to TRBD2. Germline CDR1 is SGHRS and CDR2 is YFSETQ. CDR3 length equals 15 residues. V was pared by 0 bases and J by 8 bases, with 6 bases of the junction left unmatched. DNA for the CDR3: TGCGCCAGCAGCTTGGTCGCGGGGGGGCGCGATGAGCAGTTCTTC. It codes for CASSLVAGGRDEQFF.

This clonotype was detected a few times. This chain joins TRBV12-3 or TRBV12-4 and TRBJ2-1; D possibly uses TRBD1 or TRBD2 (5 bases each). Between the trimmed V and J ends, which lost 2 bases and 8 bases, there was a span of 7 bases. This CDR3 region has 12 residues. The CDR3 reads CASSLMGDEQFF. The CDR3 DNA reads TGTGCCAGCAGTTTAATGGGGGATGAGCAGTTCTTC.

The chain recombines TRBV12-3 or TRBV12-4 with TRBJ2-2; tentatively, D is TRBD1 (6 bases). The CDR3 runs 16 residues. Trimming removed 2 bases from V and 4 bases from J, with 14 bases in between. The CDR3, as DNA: TGTGCCAGCAGTTTATGGGGGCAGACCGTCACCGGGGAGCTGTTTTTT. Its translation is CASSLWGQTVTGELFF.

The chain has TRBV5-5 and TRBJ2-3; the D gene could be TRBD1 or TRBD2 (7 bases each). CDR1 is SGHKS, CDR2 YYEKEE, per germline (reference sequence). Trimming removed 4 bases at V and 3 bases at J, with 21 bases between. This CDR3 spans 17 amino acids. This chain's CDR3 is CASSRQGEGDWTDTQYF. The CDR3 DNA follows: TGTGCCAGCAGCCGGCAGGGGGAGGGGGATTGGACAGATACGCAGTATTTT.

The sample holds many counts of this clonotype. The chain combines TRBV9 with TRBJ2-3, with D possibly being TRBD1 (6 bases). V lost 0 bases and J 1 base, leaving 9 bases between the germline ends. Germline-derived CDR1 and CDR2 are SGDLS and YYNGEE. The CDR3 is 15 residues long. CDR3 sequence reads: CASSVGAGGTDTQYF. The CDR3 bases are TGTGCCAGCAGCGTAGGGGCAGGGGGCACAGATACGCAGTATTTT.

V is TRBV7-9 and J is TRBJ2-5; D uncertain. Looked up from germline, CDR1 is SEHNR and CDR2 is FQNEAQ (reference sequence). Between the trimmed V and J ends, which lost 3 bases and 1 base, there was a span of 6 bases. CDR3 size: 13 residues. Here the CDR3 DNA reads TGTGCCAGCAGCTTTAACAGCCAAGAGACCCAGTACTTC. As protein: CASSFNSQETQYF.

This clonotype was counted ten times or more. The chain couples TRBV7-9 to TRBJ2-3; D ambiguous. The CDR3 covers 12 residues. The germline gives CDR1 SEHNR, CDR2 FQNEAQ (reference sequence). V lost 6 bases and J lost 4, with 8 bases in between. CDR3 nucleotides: TGTGCCAGCAGTCCGGAACCAGATACGCAGTATTTT. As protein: CASSPEPDTQYF.

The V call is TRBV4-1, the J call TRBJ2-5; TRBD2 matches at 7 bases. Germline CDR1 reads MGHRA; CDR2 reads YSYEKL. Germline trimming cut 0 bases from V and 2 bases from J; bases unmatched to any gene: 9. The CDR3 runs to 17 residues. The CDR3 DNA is TGCGCCAGCAGCCAAGAGGTTGTCCCGGGGGGACAAGAGACCCAGTACTTC. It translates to CASSQEVVPGGQETQYF.

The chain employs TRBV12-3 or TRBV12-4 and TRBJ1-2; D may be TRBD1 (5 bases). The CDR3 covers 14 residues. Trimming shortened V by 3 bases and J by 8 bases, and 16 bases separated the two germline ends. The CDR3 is CASSLIGQGSGYTF. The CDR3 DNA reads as TGTGCCAGCAGTTTGATCGGGCAGGGTTCAGGCTACACCTTC.

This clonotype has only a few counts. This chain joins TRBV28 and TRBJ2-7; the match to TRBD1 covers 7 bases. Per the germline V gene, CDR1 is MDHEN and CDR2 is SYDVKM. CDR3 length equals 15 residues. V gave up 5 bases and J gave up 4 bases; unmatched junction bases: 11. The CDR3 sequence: CASSGMGARGYEQYF. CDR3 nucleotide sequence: TGTGCCAGCAGTGGTATGGGGGCCAGGGGGTACGAGCAGTACTTC.

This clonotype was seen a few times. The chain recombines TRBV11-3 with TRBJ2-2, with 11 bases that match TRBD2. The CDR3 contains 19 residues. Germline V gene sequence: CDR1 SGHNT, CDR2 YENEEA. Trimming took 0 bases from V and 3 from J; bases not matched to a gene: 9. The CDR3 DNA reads TGTGCCAGCAGCTTAGAGGGCCTAGCGGGGGGACCGTACACCGGGGAGCTGTTTTTT. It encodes CASSLEGLAGGPYTGELFF.

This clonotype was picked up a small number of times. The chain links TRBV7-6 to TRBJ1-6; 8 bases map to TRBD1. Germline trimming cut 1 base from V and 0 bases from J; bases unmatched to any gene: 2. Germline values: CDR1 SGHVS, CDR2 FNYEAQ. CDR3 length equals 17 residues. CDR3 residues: CASSLGDRFSYNSPLHF. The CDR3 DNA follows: TGTGCCAGCAGCTTAGGGGACAGGTTCTCCTATAATTCACCCCTCCACTTT.

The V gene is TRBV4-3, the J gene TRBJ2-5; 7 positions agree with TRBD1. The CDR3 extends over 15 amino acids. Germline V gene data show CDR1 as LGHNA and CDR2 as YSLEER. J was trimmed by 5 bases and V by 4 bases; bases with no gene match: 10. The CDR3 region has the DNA TGCGCCAGCAGCCCGTCCCAGGGGGTCGGGGAGACCCAGTACTTC. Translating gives CASSPSQGVGETQYF.